This record concerns one T cell receptor (beta chain) sequence. Repertoires were generated with immunoSEQ multiplex PCR, while TCRdb's copy carries only in-frame clones and drops some. Seen here are roughly 92,000 clones, almost 90% observed once, and the top ten hold roughly 0.16%. The CDR3 is 14 residues long. After removal of 1 base from V and 4 bases from J, the junction contained 3 bases not matched to a gene. Germline V gene data show CDR1 as SGHTA and CDR2 as FQGNSA. This record belongs to a study of OX40 agonist ivuxolimab in advanced cancers. This TCR derives from an adult with an advanced solid tumor such as melanoma, head and neck, liver or kidney cancer. The sample in question was CD4+ or CD8+ T cells sorted from blood, obtained in a trial of the OX40 agonist ivuxolimab. The chain is built from TRBV7-2 and TRBJ1-2; 7 bases agree with TRBD1. CDR3 bases: TGTGCCAGCAGCTTAGGACAGGGTACCTATGGCTACACCTTC. Translated: CASSLGQGTYGYTF. Supplemented by reference TRBV7-2 and TRBJ1-2, the full variable domain reads GAGVSQSPSNKVTEKGKDVELRCDPISGHTALYWYRQSLGQGLEFLIYFQGNSAPDKSGLPSDRFSAERTGGSVSTLTIQRTQQEDSAVYLCASSLGQGTYGYTFGSGTRLTVV.